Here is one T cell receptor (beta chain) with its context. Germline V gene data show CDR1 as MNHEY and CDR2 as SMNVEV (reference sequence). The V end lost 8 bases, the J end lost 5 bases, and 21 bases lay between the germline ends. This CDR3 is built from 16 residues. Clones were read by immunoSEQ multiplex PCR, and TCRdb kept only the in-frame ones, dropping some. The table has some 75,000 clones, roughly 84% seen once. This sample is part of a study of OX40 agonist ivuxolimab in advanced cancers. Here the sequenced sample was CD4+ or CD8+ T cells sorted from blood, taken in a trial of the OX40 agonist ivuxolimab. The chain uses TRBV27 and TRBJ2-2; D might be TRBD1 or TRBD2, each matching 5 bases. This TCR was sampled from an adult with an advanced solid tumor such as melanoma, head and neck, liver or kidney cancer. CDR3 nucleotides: TGTGCCAGCTCCCAGAGATGGGGGTGGGAGACCGGGGAGCTGTTTTTT. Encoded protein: CASSQRWGWETGELFF.